The 5 T cell receptor beta chains given below trace back to one sample, sequenced in a study of shared clonotypes between healthy human individuals. This table comes from immunoSEQ multiplex PCR, and its TCRdb copy is limited to in-frame clones, with some not included. The sample contains around 2.5 million clones, 93% of which appear only once. The sample taken for sequencing was naive CD4+ T cells from PBMCs. The subset denotes: CD45RA+ positively selected. The receptors stem from a man between 18 and 29 years old in good health. Some clones in this sample may be carry-over from other donors' samples.

This chain links TRBV6-5 with TRBJ1-2, with 7 bases that match TRBD1. Unmatched junction bases numbered 8, after V lost 4 bases and J lost 0 bases. Per the germline V gene, CDR1 is MNHEY and CDR2 is SVGAGI. The CDR3 has 16 amino acids. In DNA form, the CDR3 reads TGTGCCAGCAGTTTAGCACAGGGGACAACTAACTATGGCTACACCTTC. Translation: CASSLAQGTTNYGYTF.

The rearrangement uses TRBV28 and TRBJ1-4, with D possibly being TRBD1 (6 bases). The CDR3 is 19 amino acids. The germline V and J ends were trimmed by 10 bases and 6 bases, with 33 bases remaining between them. CDR1 is MDHEN and CDR2 is SYDVKM in the germline V gene. CDR3 amino acids: CATRSQKLTGPRLHEKLFF. The CDR3 DNA follows: TGTGCCACCCGATCCCAAAAATTGACAGGTCCAAGACTCCATGAAAAACTGTTTTTT.

This chain uses TRBV5-1 with TRBJ2-1, with a tentative D call TRBD2 (6 bases). This CDR3 is built from 13 residues. The ends were cut back, 4 bases at V and 8 bases at J, with 13 bases in the middle. Germline-derived CDR1 and CDR2 are SGHRS and YFSETQ. The CDR3 region has the DNA TGCGCCAGCAGCCCCCCGGGGAGGTATGAGCAGTTCTTC. Protein product: CASSPPGRYEQFF.

This chain joins TRBV18 and TRBJ1-1; 8 nucleotides match TRBD1. The germline gives CDR1 KGHSH, CDR2 LQKENI. The CDR3 length is 15 residues. V gave up 3 bases and J gave up 3 bases; unmatched junction bases: 6. CDR3 protein: CASSPRGQGDTEAFF. As DNA, the CDR3 is TGTGCCAGCTCACCTCGTGGACAGGGAGACACTGAAGCTTTCTTT.

The V call is TRBV28, the J call TRBJ2-3; a possible D gene is TRBD1 (5 bases). The V gene lost 6 bases and the J gene lost 4 bases, with 11 bases spanning the gap. This CDR3 spans 13 amino acids. Germline lookup yields CDR1 MDHEN and CDR2 SYDVKM. CDR3 region: CASRRREADTQYF. CDR3 DNA: TGTGCCAGCAGGCGCAGGGAAGCAGATACGCAGTATTTT.